The rows below give T cell receptor beta chains drawn from one sample of a study of cytomegalovirus exposure and HLA in healthy donors. Sequencing used immunoSEQ multiplex PCR; TCRdb keeps in-frame clones, though not all of them. The repertoire holds 120,000 or so clones, with about four fifths as singletons. Sequenced: PBMCs. The source of these receptors is a woman in her 50s in good health and CMV-seropositive. The CDR3 runs from the conserved cysteine through the conserved F or W. A D gene is named only where the DNA matches it firmly. Rows may omit the clone size; those that give it use once, few, many or a size class.

V gene	D gene	J gene	clone size	CDR3 DNA	CDR3 protein
TRBV6-5	NA	TRBJ2-5	NA	TGTGCCAGCAGTTACAGGGGGGGGGAAGAGACCCAGTACTTC	CASSYRGGEETQYF
TRBV4-1	TRBD2	TRBJ2-1	NA	TGCGCCAGCAGCTGGACGGGACTAGCGGGGGGCAATGAGCAGTTCTTC	CASSWTGLAGGNEQFF
TRBV7-8	NA	TRBJ1-5	NA	TGTGCCAGCAGTTCGACAGGTAGCAATCAGCCCCAGCATTTT	CASSSTGSNQPQHF
TRBV30	NA	TRBJ2-2	NA	TGTGCCTGGAGCCGAGGCCAGGGTACGACCGGGGAGCTGTTTTTT	CAWSRGQGTTGELFF
TRBV5-4	TRBD2	TRBJ2-1	NA	TGTGCCAGCAGCCCTGGGGGAGCGGGGACCAACTACAATGAGCAGTTCTTC	CASSPGGAGTNYNEQFF
TRBV6-4	TRBD2	TRBJ2-3	NA	TGTGCCAGCACTAAACGCTGGACTAGCGGGACCAGGGATACGCAGTATTTT	CASTKRWTSGTRDTQYF
TRBV30	NA	TRBJ2-1	once	TGTGCCTGGGGGCAAGGGGATAGTCTGGGGCAGTTCTTC	CAWGQGDSLGQFF
TRBV4-2	NA	TRBJ1-3	few	TGTGCCAGCAGCCAACAGGCGCCCACGAGCTCTGGAAACACCATATATTTT	CASSQQAPTSSGNTIYF
TRBV28	TRBD1	TRBJ2-1	once	TGTGCCAGCAGTTCACCCGGCAGGGGGAATGAGCAGTTCTTC	CASSSPGRGNEQFF
TRBV6-1	TRBD2	TRBJ2-7	few	TGTGCCAGCAGTGCGGGACTAGCGGGAGGAGGGCGGGGGGCCTACGAGCAGTACTTC	CASSAGLAGGGRGAYEQYF
TRBV2	NA	TRBJ1-5	NA	TGTGCCAGCTCGGGTTATAGCAATCAGCCCCAGCATTTT	CASSGYSNQPQHF
TRBV13	NA	TRBJ1-1	NA	TGTGCCAGCAGCTTAATGTCGACGGGGGGCGAGGATGGTTTCTTT	CASSLMSTGGEDGFF
TRBV11-2	NA	TRBJ1-1	NA	TGTGCCAGCAGCGGGGGGGCCTTGAACACTGAAGCTTTCTTT	CASSGGALNTEAFF
TRBV6-1	NA	TRBJ2-7	NA	TGTGCCAGCAGTGAATATGGGGTGGGGAGCTCCTACGAGCAGTACTTC	CASSEYGVGSSYEQYF
TRBV19	NA	TRBJ1-5	NA	TGTGCCAGTACCCGTCAGGGTGTGGGCAATCAGCCCCAGCATTTT	CASTRQGVGNQPQHF
TRBV21-1	NA	TRBJ2-7	NA	TGTGCCAGCAGCAAAGCGCTTGGCCAGGATTGGAATTTTTGTTACCACGAGCAGTACTTC	CASSKALGQDWNFCYHEQYF
TRBV5-8	TRBD1	TRBJ1-3	NA	TGTGCCGTTCGTTCGGGACAGGGGGCTGGAAACACCATATATTTT	CAVRSGQGAGNTIYF
TRBV27	NA	TRBJ2-1	NA	TGTGCCAGCAGTTTGGCAACGATGGATGAGCAGTTCTTC	CASSLATMDEQFF
TRBV5-1	NA	TRBJ1-4	NA	TGCGCCAGCAGGAGCACAGTTAGCGGTGAAAAACTGTTTTTT	CASRSTVSGEKLFF
TRBV5-1	NA	TRBJ1-3	NA	TGCGCCAGCAGCTTGGACAGGGAATGGAACACCATATATTTT	CASSLDREWNTIYF